These 31 T cell receptor beta chains share one sample of origin, sequenced in a study of identical twins. TCRdb independently ran MiXCR on the 5' RACE reads; one entry per CDR3 protein. Of roughly 690,000 distinct CDR3 sequences listed, around 5.7% are singletons. Source material: naive T cells sorted from blood. These receptors all stem from a man between 18 and 35 years old in good health.

This clonotype was detected ten times or more. The chain carries TRBV9 and TRBJ2-2; D call uncertain. The CDR3 spans 14 residues. The V gene's germline CDR1 is SGDLS and CDR2 YYNGEE. V shed 1 base and J shed 1 base, with 5 bases lying between them. The CDR3 DNA is TGTGCCAGCAGCGTACGCGGGAACACCGGGGAGCTGTTTTTT. It encodes CASSVRGNTGELFF.

This rearrangement joins TRBV10-3 to TRBJ1-6; a possible D gene is TRBD1 (6 bases). The CDR3 is 18 residues long. Germline-derived CDR1 and CDR2 are ENHRY and SYGVKD. Trimming stripped 4 bases from V and 5 bases from J, with 21 bases between. The CDR3 sequence is CAISGNRENRFNNSPLHF. The CDR3 bases are TGTGCCATCAGTGGTAACAGGGAGAACAGATTCAATAATTCACCCCTCCACTTT.

This clonotype was observed many times. The rearrangement links TRBV7-9 to TRBJ2-6, with 8 bases matching TRBD1. CDR3 length: 16 residues. J gave up 2 bases and V 5 bases, and 5 bases lay outside the gene matches. From germline, CDR1 is SEHNR and CDR2 FQNEAQ (reference sequence). CDR3 bases: TGTGCCAGCAGCCCGAAACAGGGGGCTGGGGCCAACGTCCTGACTTTC. This codes for CASSPKQGAGANVLTF.

At least ten counts were recorded for this clonotype. The genes are TRBV10-3 and TRBJ2-1; TRBD2 agrees at 8 bases. CDR1 is ENHRY and CDR2 is SYGVKD in the germline V gene. The junction had 6 bases not matched to a gene; V was cut back by 0 bases and J by 5 bases. This CDR3 is 16 amino acids long. The CDR3, as DNA: TGTGCCATCAGTGAGTCGATAGCGGGGATGCACAATGAGCAGTTCTTC. Protein: CAISESIAGMHNEQFF.

This clonotype was seen at least ten times. This sequence joins TRBV6-6 and TRBJ2-3, with 7 bases aligning to TRBD2. V lost 8 bases and J lost 3; bases outside the gene matches: 5. Germline CDR1 is MNHNY and CDR2 is SVGAGI (reference sequence). This CDR3 contains 13 residues. CDR3 sequence reads: CASGGGGTDTQYF. The CDR3, as DNA: TGTGCCAGCGGTGGGGGGGGAACAGATACGCAGTATTTT.

Note on this clonotype: A much larger clone is a single base away; this may be a read error. Likely a read error: the CDR3 ends without its conserved phenylalanine or tryptophan. This chain uses TRBV27 with TRBJ1-1; possibly TRBD1 for D (5 bases). Germline CDR1 is MNHEY and CDR2 is SMNVEV (reference sequence). The CDR3 covers 13 residues. V was shortened by 6 bases and J by 2 bases, with 10 bases between the two germline ends. The CDR3 nucleotides are TGTGCCAGCAGACTCGGGACCAACACTGAAGCTTTCGTT. Translated: CASRLGTNTEAFV.

This chain connects TRBV4-1 to TRBJ2-2; D not certain. This CDR3 is 14 amino acids long. Germline V lookup: CDR1 MGHRA, CDR2 YSYEKL. V was clipped by 1 base and J by 5 bases, with 8 bases between them. CDR3 amino acids: CASSQANPTGELFF. DNA for the CDR3: TGCGCCAGCAGCCAAGCAAACCCAACCGGGGAGCTGTTTTTT.

This clonotype has a count of ten or more. The chain employs TRBV29-1 and TRBJ2-5; 7 bases fit TRBD2. Looked up from germline, CDR1 is SQVTM and CDR2 is ANQGSEA. The CDR3 sequence is 15 residues long. This CDR3 is CTLSGGITKGKTQYF. The DNA for the CDR3 is TGCACCCTCTCCGGGGGGATCACCAAGGGGAAGACCCAGTACTTC.

This clonotype has only a few counts. The chain is built from TRBV4-3 and TRBJ1-6; D is ambiguous. This CDR3 has 15 residues. Trimming stripped 0 bases from V and 10 bases from J, with 13 bases between. The germline gives CDR1 LGHNA, CDR2 YSLEER. CDR3: CASSQDRLLGSPLHF. CDR3 DNA: TGCGCCAGCAGCCAAGATCGTCTGTTGGGGTCACCCCTCCACTTT.

There are a few counts of this clonotype. The chain uses TRBV20-1 and TRBJ2-1, with 10 bases aligning to TRBD2. V gave up 3 bases and J gave up 8 bases; unmatched junction bases: 4. Germline V gives CDR1 DFQATT, CDR2 SNEGSKA (reference sequence). The length of the CDR3 is 13 residues. CDR3 in amino acids: CSASALAGHEQFF. CDR3 bases: TGCAGTGCTAGTGCACTAGCGGGACATGAGCAGTTCTTC.

The V gene is TRBV3-1, the J gene TRBJ2-7; the match to TRBD1 covers 11 bases. The J segment lost 0 bases and the V segment lost 4 bases, leaving 8 bases of the junction unmatched. CDR3 length equals 17 residues. CDR1 is LGHDT and CDR2 is YNNKEL in the germline V gene (reference sequence). Here the CDR3 DNA reads TGTGCCAGCAGCCGCCATCCCGGACAGGGGGCCTCCTACGAGCAGTACGTC. Its protein product is CASSRHPGQGASYEQYV.

This clonotype appeared a single time. V and J are TRBV7-2 and TRBJ1-1; the D gene is possibly TRBD1 (6 bases). Trimming pared 2 bases from V and 1 base from J, leaving 11 bases between. Germline CDR1 reads SGHTA; CDR2 reads FQGNSA. The CDR3 is made up of 15 amino acids. The CDR3 spells CASSLNGRGNTEAFF. CDR3 sequence (DNA): TGTGCCAGCAGCTTAAACGGCAGGGGGAACACTGAAGCTTTCTTT. The full variable domain, in which reference TRBV7-2 and TRBJ1-1 provide the parts outside the CDR3, is GAGVSQSPSNKVTEKGKDVELRCDPISGHTALYWYRQSLGQGLEFLIYFQGNSAPDKSGLPSDRFSAERTGGSVSTLTIQRTQQEDSAVYLCASSLNGRGNTEAFFGQGTRLTVV.

This clonotype was detected a few times. V usage is TRBV10-3 and J usage is TRBJ2-3; 7 bases align to TRBD2. This CDR3 is built from 14 residues. Trimming at V came to 6 bases and at J to 2 bases, leaving 5 bases not matched to a gene. Germline CDR1 and CDR2: ENHRY and SYGVKD. CDR3 nucleotide sequence: TGTGCCATCAGGGGAGGGCCCACCACAGATACGCAGTATTTT. It is translated as CAIRGGPTTDTQYF.

This clonotype was observed at least ten times. The rearrangement links TRBV27 to TRBJ1-1, with D unresolved. The length of the CDR3 is 15 residues. The germline V gene encodes CDR1 MNHEY and CDR2 SMNVEV (reference sequence). Trimming shortened V by 4 bases and J by 5 bases, and 17 bases separated the two germline ends. The CDR3 DNA follows: TGTGCCAGCAGTTGGGCACTGGGGAGTAGTACTGAAGCTTTCTTT. It codes for CASSWALGSSTEAFF.

In its sample, this clonotype was seen many times. V and J are TRBV12-3 or TRBV12-4 and TRBJ1-3; D call uncertain. The CDR3 sequence is 14 residues long. The V end lost 1 base, the J end lost 2 bases, and 6 bases lay between the germline ends. CDR3 sequence reads: CASSLDSPGNTIYF. CDR3 DNA sequence: TGTGCCAGCAGTTTAGACAGCCCTGGAAACACCATATATTTT.

This clonotype was seen ten or more times. This chain connects TRBV20-1 to TRBJ1-1; D might be TRBD1 (6 bases). Trimming stripped 6 bases from V and 0 bases from J, with 11 bases between. The CDR3 contains 13 residues. Germline V lookup: CDR1 DFQATT, CDR2 SNEGSKA (reference sequence). The CDR3: CSAVQGMNTEAFF. CDR3 bases: TGCAGTGCCGTGCAGGGGATGAACACTGAAGCTTTCTTT.

In its sample, this clonotype was seen many times. The chain joins TRBV20-1 to TRBJ2-7; D remains ambiguous. The V end lost 0 bases, the J end lost 0 bases, and 9 bases lay between the germline ends. This CDR3 is 14 amino acids long. Germline V lookup: CDR1 DFQATT, CDR2 SNEGSKA (reference sequence). CDR3 in DNA: TGCAGTGCTAGAGACCCTAGTGGCTCCTACGAGCAGTACTTC. It yields the protein CSARDPSGSYEQYF.

This clonotype was detected many times. The genes are TRBV12-5 and TRBJ2-1, with a tentative D call TRBD2 (6 bases). Looked up from germline, CDR1 is LGHNT and CDR2 is FRNRAP. Between the trimmed V and J ends, which lost 4 bases and 7 bases, there was a span of 20 bases. CDR3 length equals 16 residues. CDR3 DNA sequence: TGTGCTAGTGGTTCCAGCTCGAGGGGAGGAAGAAATGAGCAGTTCTTC. Translation gives CASGSSSRGGRNEQFF.

This clonotype showed up many times. The rearrangement uses TRBV29-1 and TRBJ2-5, with D possibly matching TRBD1 (5 bases). V was pared by 2 bases and J by 7 bases, with 17 bases between. This CDR3 region has 14 residues. The germline gives CDR1 SQVTM, CDR2 ANQGSEA. The chain's CDR3 is CSVEHIPTQGTQYF. The CDR3 region has the DNA TGCAGCGTTGAACACATCCCCACCCAGGGGACCCAGTACTTC. The full variable domain, in which reference TRBV29-1 and TRBJ2-5 provide the parts outside the CDR3, is SAVISQKPSRDICQRGTSLTIQCQVDSQVTMMFWYRQQPGQSLTLIATANQGSEATYESGFVIDKFPISRPNLTFSTLTVSNMSPEDSSIYLCSVEHIPTQGTQYFGPGTRLLVL.

The V and J genes are TRBV6-1 and TRBJ2-2; no firm D call. CDR3 size: 16 residues. V gave up 6 bases and J gave up 7 bases, with 21 bases separating them. The germline V gene encodes CDR1 MNHNS and CDR2 SASEGT. CDR3 sequence reads: CASRPADQIVIGELFF. The CDR3 region has the DNA TGTGCCAGCAGACCCGCGGACCAGATAGTCATCGGGGAGCTGTTTTTT.

This clonotype appeared many times. The rearrangement uses TRBV5-1 and TRBJ2-1; either TRBD1 or TRBD2 may supply D (6 bases each). The V end lost 2 bases, the J end lost 5 bases, and 14 bases lay between the germline ends. CDR1 SGHRS and CDR2 YFSETQ come from the germline V gene. The CDR3 extends over 15 amino acids. CDR3 protein: CASSFPGAGNNEQFF. CDR3 in DNA: TGCGCCAGCAGCTTTCCGGGGGCGGGGAACAATGAGCAGTTCTTC.

V usage is TRBV29-1 and J usage is TRBJ2-2; a possible D gene is TRBD1 (6 bases). CDR3 length: 12 amino acids. With 7 bases removed from V and 7 bases from J, the gap between germline ends came to 13 bases. The V gene's germline CDR1 is SQVTM and CDR2 ANQGSEA. The CDR3 region is CSALRGNGELFF. CDR3 nucleotide sequence: TGCAGCGCGTTGAGGGGGAACGGGGAGCTGTTTTTT.

This clonotype was counted a few times. This chain connects TRBV20-1 to TRBJ2-7; a possible D gene is TRBD1 (5 bases). This CDR3 has 15 amino acids. Germline V gene lookup returns CDR1 DFQATT and CDR2 SNEGSKA (reference sequence). Trimming shortened V by 2 bases and J by 4 bases, and 18 bases separated the two germline ends. CDR3 residues: CSARSPWPPGYEQYF. Here the CDR3 DNA reads TGCAGTGCTAGATCCCCCTGGCCTCCAGGGTACGAGCAGTACTTC.

This chain uses TRBV30 with TRBJ1-5; D unclear. The CDR3 loop spans 14 amino acids. Trimming removed 3 bases from V and 1 base from J, with 10 bases in between. Germline CDR1 reads GTSNPN; CDR2 reads SVGIG (reference sequence). CDR3 loop: CAWSSVESNQPQHF. CDR3 coding DNA: TGTGCCTGGAGCTCTGTAGAGAGCAATCAGCCCCAGCATTTT.

The sample holds many counts of this clonotype. This chain links TRBV7-9 with TRBJ2-1; unclear D gene. V lost 5 bases and J lost 5, with 7 bases in between. The CDR3 loop spans 12 amino acids. The germline V gene encodes CDR1 SEHNR and CDR2 FQNEAQ (reference sequence). Here the CDR3 DNA reads TGTGCCAGCAGCCCCGAAAACAATGAGCAGTTCTTC. This encodes CASSPENNEQFF. The full variable domain, its missing parts supplied by reference TRBV7-9 and TRBJ2-1, is DTGVSQNPRHKITKRGQNVTFRCDPISEHNRLYWYRQTLGQGPEFLTYFQNEAQLEKSRLLSDRFSAERPKGSFSTLEIQRTEQGDSAMYLCASSPENNEQFFGPGTRLTVL.

This clonotype was seen ten or more times. The rearrangement joins TRBV20-1 to TRBJ2-7; 8 nucleotides align to TRBD2. The CDR3 sequence is 13 residues long. Germline V CDR1 and CDR2: DFQATT, SNEGSKA (reference sequence). V lost 6 bases and J lost 2; bases outside the gene matches: 6. CDR3 DNA: TGCAGTGCAGGACTAGCAGGGACCTACGAGCAGTACTTC. This sequence encodes CSAGLAGTYEQYF.

V is TRBV4-2 and J is TRBJ2-7; perhaps TRBD1 as D (6 bases). Germline CDR1 is LGHNA and CDR2 is YNFKEQ. This CDR3 comprises 15 residues. V lost 3 bases and J lost 1, with 13 bases in between. The DNA for the CDR3 is TGTGCCAGCAGCCAGGAGACAGGCTTATCCTACGAGCAGTACTTC. Residues: CASSQETGLSYEQYF.

This clonotype was observed at least ten times. The V gene is TRBV5-6, the J gene TRBJ2-5; the D gene is possibly TRBD2 (6 bases). Trimming left V 3 bases short and J 4 bases short, with 19 bases between. The germline gives CDR1 SGHDT, CDR2 YYEEEE. The CDR3 runs 16 residues. CDR3 nucleotides: TGTGCCAGCAGCTCAATAGCGGAACCAATAGGAGAGACCCAGTACTTC. Translation gives CASSSIAEPIGETQYF.

This clonotype has ten or more counts. The chain is built from TRBV5-5 and TRBJ2-7; the D call may be TRBD1 or TRBD2 (5 bases each). Germline V gene sequence: CDR1 SGHKS, CDR2 YYEKEE (reference sequence). V was pared by 4 bases and J by 6 bases, with 23 bases between. CDR3 length: 16 residues. The CDR3 spells CASSPHNPGQTGEQYF. CDR3 nucleotide sequence: TGTGCCAGCAGCCCACACAACCCGGGGCAGACGGGCGAGCAGTACTTC.

The table lists this clonotype with many counts. V usage is TRBV6-1 and J usage is TRBJ2-1; 9 bases match TRBD1. Losses at the gene ends were 5 bases for V and 7 bases for J; bases not matched to a gene: 3. The CDR3 runs to 13 residues. From germline, CDR1 is MNHNS and CDR2 SASEGT. Here the CDR3 DNA reads TGTGCCAGCAGTACGACAGGGGGGAATGAGCAGTTCTTC. Its translation: CASSTTGGNEQFF.

The chain links TRBV9 to TRBJ2-5; 8 bases map to TRBD1. V shed 3 bases, J shed 4 bases, and the junction held 11 bases outside the gene matches. There are 16 residues in the CDR3. Per the germline V gene, CDR1 is SGDLS and CDR2 is YYNGEE. The CDR3 sequence: CASSAEADRVLETQYF. The CDR3, as DNA: TGTGCCAGCAGCGCCGAGGCGGACAGGGTCTTAGAGACCCAGTACTTC.